A single sample is the source of the 27 T cell receptor beta chains below, sequenced in a study of blood T cell repertoires in COVID-19. Repertoires were generated with immunoSEQ multiplex PCR, while TCRdb's copy carries only in-frame clones and drops some. Among fewer than 300,000 clones listed, around nine tenths were seen once. Sequenced sample: peripheral blood. The source of these receptors is a woman aged 40 to 50 who had recovered from COVID-19.

The J gene is TRBJ1-1, the V gene TRBV27; 12 bases line up with TRBD1. Trimming at V came to 1 base and at J to 8 bases, leaving 5 bases not matched to a gene. CDR1 MNHEY and CDR2 SMNVEV come from the germline V gene (reference sequence). This CDR3 is 15 amino acids long. CDR3 residues: CASSLWDRGRVEAFF. CDR3 nucleotide sequence: TGTGCCAGCAGTTTATGGGACAGGGGGCGTGTGGAAGCTTTCTTT.

The rearrangement uses TRBV9 and TRBJ2-1, with TRBD2 matching over 11 bases. V lost 3 bases to trimming and J lost 6 bases; unmatched junction nucleotides: 8. Germline values: CDR1 SGDLS, CDR2 YYNGEE. The CDR3 runs 16 residues. CDR3 DNA: TGTGCCAGCAGCGGAATAGCGGGAGGGCCGGTCAATGAGCAGTTCTTC. This sequence encodes CASSGIAGGPVNEQFF.

This clone was counted a single time. This chain connects TRBV4-3 to TRBJ2-7; tentatively, D is TRBD1 (7 bases). This CDR3 has 15 amino acids. V lost 1 base and J lost 6, with 16 bases in between. The germline gives CDR1 LGHNA, CDR2 YSLEER. The CDR3 loop reads CASSQGLGGGVEQYF. The CDR3 nucleotides read TGCGCCAGCAGCCAAGGACTCGGAGGGGGCGTCGAGCAGTACTTC.

The chain couples TRBV5-5 to TRBJ1-4; 9 nucleotides agree with TRBD1. Germline V gene data show CDR1 as SGHKS and CDR2 as YYEKEE (reference sequence). This CDR3 spans 15 amino acids. V was pared by 0 bases and J by 10 bases, with 7 bases of the junction left unmatched. This CDR3 is CASSLGGTGSGKLFF. CDR3 DNA sequence: TGTGCCAGCAGCTTGGGGGGGACAGGGAGCGGAAAACTGTTTTTT.

The gene calls are TRBV19 and TRBJ2-5; a weak D match, TRBD1 (6 bases). The CDR3 has 13 residues. Between the trimmed V and J ends, which lost 3 bases and 5 bases, there was a span of 10 bases. Per germline, CDR1 LNHDA and CDR2 SQIVND (reference sequence). The DNA of the CDR3 is TGTGCCAGTAGTATGGGCCAGGGGGAGACCCAGTACTTC. This codes for CASSMGQGETQYF. The variable domain in full, with the rest retrieved from reference TRBV19 and TRBJ2-5, is DGGITQSPKYLFRKEGQNVTLSCEQNLNHDAMYWYRQDPGQGLRLIYYSQIVNDFQKGDIAEGYSVSREKKESFPLTVTSAQKNPTAFYLCASSMGQGETQYFGPGTRLLVL.

The chain carries TRBV5-5 and TRBJ2-7; D may be TRBD1 (5 bases). V gave up 0 bases and J gave up 3 bases, with 13 bases separating them. The CDR3 has 15 residues. In germline, CDR1 is SGHKS, CDR2 YYEKEE (reference sequence). The CDR3 is CASSLGWTCFYEQYF. DNA of the CDR3: TGTGCCAGCAGCTTGGGATGGACATGCTTCTACGAGCAGTACTTC.

V usage is TRBV20-1 and J usage is TRBJ2-7; D gene unclear. This CDR3 is built from 12 residues. Germline CDR1 and CDR2: DFQATT and SNEGSKA (reference sequence). Trimming left V 3 bases short and J 2 bases short, with 8 bases between. CDR3 in amino acids: CSASVGPYEQYF. Here the CDR3 DNA reads TGCAGTGCTAGTGTGGGCCCCTACGAGCAGTACTTC.

The table lists this clone with a count of one. The chain couples TRBV7-9 to TRBJ2-3; D gene unclear. The CDR3 covers 14 residues. Trimming cost V 1 base and J 2 bases, with 7 bases left between them. The germline V gene encodes CDR1 SEHNR and CDR2 FQNEAQ (reference sequence). CDR3 sequence (DNA): TGTGCCAGCAGCTTAGGGGCTTACACAGATACGCAGTATTTT. This sequence encodes CASSLGAYTDTQYF.

The chain recombines TRBV5-6 with TRBJ1-3; 7 positions match TRBD1. In germline, CDR1 is SGHDT, CDR2 YYEEEE. This CDR3 spans 16 amino acids. Germline trimming cut 4 bases from V and 2 bases from J; bases unmatched to any gene: 9. CDR3 protein: CASSIGGPVTGNTIYF. The CDR3 nucleotides are TGTGCCAGCAGCATAGGGGGCCCGGTTACTGGAAACACCATATATTTT.

This clone was counted between two and nine times. The chain has TRBV24-1 and TRBJ2-1; unclear D gene. The V end lost 5 bases, the J end lost 9 bases, and 10 bases lay between the germline ends. The germline V gene has CDR1 KGHDR and CDR2 SFDVKD. The CDR3 length is 12 residues. CDR3 nucleotides: TGTGCCACCAGTGCCTCTCGTTCTGAGCAGTTCTTC. Amino acids: CATSASRSEQFF.

This clone was observed a handful of times. The chain combines TRBV5-1 with TRBJ1-2; D may be TRBD1 (6 bases). This CDR3 contains 13 residues. Germline values: CDR1 SGHRS, CDR2 YFSETQ. V lost 7 bases and J 6 bases, leaving 16 bases between the germline ends. The CDR3 DNA reads TGCGCCAGCGGGGCAGGGGAAGGACATGGCTACACCTTC. This translates into CASGAGEGHGYTF.

The chain joins TRBV6-5 to TRBJ2-5; TRBD2 aligns across 7 bases. Germline V CDR1 and CDR2: MNHEY, SVGAGI. The V segment lost 6 bases and the J segment 5 bases; nucleotides outside the gene matches: 9. The CDR3 extends over 14 amino acids. The CDR3 nucleotides are TGTGCCAGCAGGGGCGGGAGTGGAGGCGAGACCCAGTACTTC. It codes for CASRGGSGGETQYF.

The CDR3 sequence: CASSYSPSATAYEQYF. The DNA for the CDR3 is TGTGCCAGCAGTTACTCCCCTAGCGCGACGGCCTACGAGCAGTACTTC. This sequence joins TRBV6-5 and TRBJ2-7; TRBD2 might be the D (6 bases). Germline V gene lookup returns CDR1 MNHEY and CDR2 SVGAGI. V was cut by 0 bases and J by 2 bases, with 14 bases left in between. CDR3 length equals 16 residues.

This sequence joins TRBV5-6 and TRBJ1-2; D remains ambiguous. The CDR3 is 15 amino acids. Trimming removed 0 bases from V and 7 bases from J, with 16 bases in between. Germline loops: CDR1 SGHDT, CDR2 YYEEEE. Written as DNA, the CDR3 is TGTGCCAGCAGCTTGGCCGGGATGGGTCCGGTTGGCTACACCTTC. Translated: CASSLAGMGPVGYTF. Together with reference TRBV5-6 and TRBJ1-2, the CDR3 gives the full variable domain: DAGVTQSPTHLIKTRGQQVTLRCSPKSGHDTVSWYQQALGQGPQFIFQYYEEEERQRGNFPDRFSGHQFPNYSSELNVNALLLGDSALYLCASSLAGMGPVGYTFGSGTRLTVV.

V is TRBV30 and J is TRBJ1-2; D unresolved. Germline V gene lookup returns CDR1 GTSNPN and CDR2 SVGIG (reference sequence). Trimming stripped 5 bases from V and 6 bases from J, with 22 bases between. The CDR3 totals 15 residues. The CDR3 DNA reads as TGTGCCTGGGCTCGGGGTGGGGTTGGAGGAGATGGCTACACCTTC. Protein: CAWARGGVGGDGYTF.

The chain uses TRBV9 and TRBJ1-3; D is perhaps TRBD1 (6 bases). CDR1 and CDR2 from the germline V gene are SGDLS and YYNGEE. Trimming took 2 bases from V and 0 from J, leaving 12 bases between them. This CDR3 region has 16 residues. The CDR3 sequence is CASSVGTWLSGNTIYF. DNA of the CDR3: TGTGCCAGCAGCGTCGGGACATGGCTCTCTGGAAACACCATATATTTT.

The V gene is TRBV19, the J gene TRBJ2-1; D is possibly TRBD1 (6 bases). Germline assignment: CDR1 LNHDA and CDR2 SQIVND (reference sequence). The length of the CDR3 is 12 residues. The germline V and J ends were trimmed by 10 bases and 6 bases, with 13 bases remaining between them. For the CDR3, the DNA is TGTGCCACCCGGGACACCCCCAATGAGCAGTTCTTC. It encodes CATRDTPNEQFF.

The chain recombines TRBV6-5 with TRBJ1-1, with D possibly matching TRBD1 (6 bases). Trimming shortened V by 8 bases and J by 4 bases, and 8 bases separated the two germline ends. CDR1 is MNHEY, CDR2 SVGAGI, per germline. The CDR3 sequence is 11 residues long. CDR3 sequence (DNA): TGTGCCAGCGGGGGCGGCACTGAAGCTTTCTTT. Translation: CASGGGTEAFF.

The chain has TRBV7-9 and TRBJ2-1; 10 bases align to TRBD2. This CDR3 is built from 15 residues. Trimming removed 5 bases from V and 0 bases from J; junction bases left unmatched: 1. Per the germline V gene, CDR1 is SEHNR and CDR2 is FQNEAQ (reference sequence). Here the CDR3 DNA reads TGTGCCAGCAGCCCTAGCGGGAGCTCCTACAATGAGCAGTTCTTC. It specifies CASSPSGSSYNEQFF. Using reference TRBV7-9 and TRBJ2-1 for the parts outside the CDR3, the full variable domain is DTGVSQNPRHKITKRGQNVTFRCDPISEHNRLYWYRQTLGQGPEFLTYFQNEAQLEKSRLLSDRFSAERPKGSFSTLEIQRTEQGDSAMYLCASSPSGSSYNEQFFGPGTRLTVL.

Regarding this clone: Different DNA sequences within this sample yield the same CDR3. This chain uses TRBV9 with TRBJ2-2; TRBD2 matches 16 bases. Germline V gene sequence: CDR1 SGDLS, CDR2 YYNGEE. The CDR3 runs to 17 residues. The junction had 2 bases not matched to a gene; V was cut back by 2 bases and J by 4 bases. CDR3 sequence reads: CASSVGLAGGPTGELFF. The CDR3 DNA reads as TGTGCCAGCAGCGTGGGACTAGCGGGAGGGCCCACCGGGGAGCTGTTTTTT.

The rearrangement uses TRBV7-9 and TRBJ2-1, with 14 bases that match TRBD2. Losses at the gene ends were 5 bases for V and 7 bases for J; bases not matched to a gene: 10. Per germline, CDR1 SEHNR and CDR2 FQNEAQ (reference sequence). The CDR3 contains 17 residues. CDR3 protein: CASSHRLAGGKGNEQFF. CDR3 DNA: TGTGCCAGCAGCCACCGACTAGCGGGAGGGAAGGGGAATGAGCAGTTCTTC.

The gene calls are TRBV9 and TRBJ2-5; 7 nucleotides align to TRBD1. The CDR3 totals 15 residues. J was trimmed by 5 bases and V by 4 bases; bases with no gene match: 11. Germline-derived CDR1 and CDR2 are SGDLS and YYNGEE. The CDR3 DNA reads TGTGCCAGCAGCCCAGAGGACAGGTGGGGGGAGACCCAGTACTTC. It codes for CASSPEDRWGETQYF.

The rearrangement links TRBV11-3 to TRBJ2-7, with 10 bases aligning to TRBD2. Losses at the gene ends were 5 bases for V and 7 bases for J; bases not matched to a gene: 5. The CDR3 is 13 residues long. Germline V CDR1 and CDR2: SGHNT, YENEEA. CDR3 sequence: CASSQGLAREQYF. The CDR3 coding sequence is TGTGCCAGCAGCCAGGGACTAGCGAGGGAGCAGTACTTC.

The V and J genes are TRBV19 and TRBJ1-5; possibly TRBD1 for D (5 bases). This CDR3 is 16 amino acids long. The germline V gene has CDR1 LNHDA and CDR2 SQIVND (reference sequence). Trimming left V 4 bases short and J 2 bases short, with 15 bases between. CDR3 nucleotides: TGTGCCAGTAGTAGGCCTGGGGCGGGGGGCAATCAGCCCCAGCATTTT. The encoded protein is CASSRPGAGGNQPQHF.

This clone showed up just a few times. The chain has TRBV5-5 and TRBJ1-1; the match to TRBD1 covers 7 bases. V gave up 2 bases and J gave up 3 bases; unmatched junction bases: 1. This CDR3 has 13 residues. Germline V CDR1 and CDR2: SGHKS, YYEKEE (reference sequence). The CDR3 region has the DNA TGTGCCAGCAGCTTCACAGGGGACACTGAAGCTTTCTTT. Translated: CASSFTGDTEAFF.

This rearrangement joins TRBV4-3 to TRBJ2-7, with a weak D call TRBD2 (6 bases). This CDR3 is built from 16 residues. Trimming cost V 1 base and J 4 bases, with 17 bases left between them. Germline V gene sequence: CDR1 LGHNA, CDR2 YSLEER. This CDR3 reads CASSQGYGGGSYEQYF. CDR3 nucleotide sequence: TGCGCCAGCAGCCAAGGGTACGGTGGAGGGTCGTACGAGCAGTACTTC.

CDR3 loop: CASSQVGLAARCEQYV. CDR3 bases: TGCGCCAGCAGCCAAGTTGGACTAGCGGCCCGATGCGAGCAGTACGTC. The V call is TRBV4-3, the J call TRBJ2-7; 10 bases match TRBD2. The V gene's germline CDR1 is LGHNA and CDR2 YSLEER. This CDR3 spans 16 amino acids. The V segment lost 1 base and the J segment 6 bases; nucleotides outside the gene matches: 9.